These 5 T cell receptor beta chains originate from one sample sequenced in a study of cytomegalovirus exposure and HLA in healthy donors. Both 60 Vbeta primers and 13 Jbeta primers went into the PCR. This table comes from immunoSEQ multiplex PCR, and its TCRdb copy is limited to in-frame clones, with some not included. The repertoire holds about 130,000 clones, 60% to 85% seen once, with roughly 3.1% in the top ten. The specimen sequenced was PBMCs. These receptors were collected from a young man in good health and CMV-seronegative.

The J gene is TRBJ2-1, the V gene TRBV30, with D maybe TRBD2 (6 bases). The germline V gene has CDR1 GTSNPN and CDR2 SVGIG (reference sequence). The CDR3 spans 14 residues. V was cut by 6 bases and J by 6 bases, with 18 bases left in between. The CDR3 spells CACHGRTDLNEQFF. The CDR3 DNA reads TGTGCCTGCCATGGGAGGACTGATCTCAATGAGCAGTTCTTC.

This clone was detected a few times. The chain employs TRBV4-2 and TRBJ2-4; TRBD2 might be the D (6 bases). Deletions cut 1 base from V and 7 bases from J, with 11 bases between. Germline-derived CDR1 and CDR2 are LGHNA and YNFKEQ. The CDR3 totals 14 residues. The CDR3 DNA follows: TGTGCCAGCAGCCAAGGAGGAGGGCCGAACATTCAGTACTTC. It translates to CASSQGGGPNIQYF.

The chain is built from TRBV7-2 and TRBJ2-2; TRBD2 matches at 9 bases. The CDR3 has 17 residues. Trimming at V came to 1 base and at J to 5 bases, leaving 8 bases not matched to a gene. Germline CDR1 SGHTA, CDR2 FQGNSA. The CDR3: CASSLVLRGGQTGELFF. Here the CDR3 DNA reads TGTGCCAGCAGCTTAGTCTTGCGGGGGGGCCAGACCGGGGAGCTGTTTTTT.

The chain recombines TRBV4-3 with TRBJ2-7; TRBD1 agrees at 9 bases. Unmatched junction bases numbered 2, after V lost 4 bases and J lost 4 bases. Germline CDR1 is LGHNA and CDR2 is YSLEER. The CDR3 contains 13 residues. The CDR3 region has the DNA TGCGCCAGCAGCCCGGACAGGGGATACGAGCAGTACTTC. Translating it yields CASSPDRGYEQYF.

This chain joins TRBV7-8 and TRBJ1-6; D not certain. Germline-derived CDR1 and CDR2 are SGHVS and FQNEAQ. The V gene lost 6 bases and the J gene lost 6 bases, with 12 bases spanning the gap. This CDR3 has 14 amino acids. The CDR3 is CASSLTGINSPLHF. The DNA of the CDR3 is TGTGCCAGCAGTTTAACGGGGATTAATTCACCCCTCCACTTT.